This TCR beta chain was observed in a study of T cell changes during pregnancy in multiple sclerosis (dated by TCRdb to between 2019 and 2020). Context from the whole study: In women with multiple sclerosis, the researchers looked at how the T cell repertoire shifted as pregnancy progressed.

This clone has just one count. It lacks a known antigen. Per-nucleotide qualities are absent, and no much larger clonotype sits a single base away. Library preparation was by the immunoSEQ multiplex PCR assay. Sourced from immuneACCESS, this table was stored by TCRdb with only in-frame sequences that have V and J called. A share of the clones is absent; for the studies checked, an unresolved V gene accounts for under half, and the remainder has no known explanation. The sample contains about 73,000 clones, roughly nine tenths of them found a single time. The top ten hold 8% to 10% of the sample. Here the sequenced sample was peripheral blood, taken after pregnancy. The TCR sequence derives from a female donor in good health, enrolled as a control in a pregnancy study.

The CDR3 protein sequence reads: CASSESPNRVNTEAFF. The nucleotide sequence is given as TGTGCCAGTAGTGAGAGCCCAAACAGAGTGAACACTGAAGCTTTCTTT. Recombination connected TRBV19 to TRBJ1-1; the D gene is not confidently resolved. V is cut by 5 bases and J by 0 bases, and the space between the germline ends is 16 bases. Sequences LNHDA (CDR1) and SQIVND (CDR2) are obtained from the germline V gene (reference sequence). The CDR3 spans 16 residues, from the cysteine through the phenylalanine. Of all the DNA, just the CDR3 is kept, 48 bases in frame from base 1.